What follows are 32 T cell receptor beta chains derived from one specimen sequenced in a study of identical twins (dated by TCRdb to between 2015 and 2016). Libraries were built with 5' RACE. Data came from an Illumina HiSeq 2000. Clones were called with MiXCR by TCRdb after fastp trimmed the public reads at Q25, and only in-frame beta chains were retained. One record per CDR3 amino acid sequence lists the most common genes and DNA. The table for this sample lists 310,000 or so distinct CDR3 sequences; less than 9% of them were counted only once. Over 2% of the sample is held by the ten biggest clonotypes. The data also belong to a second study, concerning yellow fever vaccine responses in identical twins.

The sample comprised memory (CD45RO+) T cells sorted from blood. The cell subset or site label of this sample denotes: CD45RO+ enriched T cells. The receptors were gathered from a woman aged 18-30 years in good health.

The CDR3 protein is CASSLAAPQETQYF. As DNA, the CDR3 is TGTGCCAGCAGCTTAGCGGCTCCCCAAGAGACCCAGTACTTC. The J gene is TRBJ2-5, the V gene TRBV11-2; D is ambiguous. V gave up 1 base and J gave up 1 base, with 7 bases separating them. The germline V gene encodes CDR1 SGHAT and CDR2 FQNNGV. The CDR3 extends over 14 amino acids.

This clonotype was observed many times. This rearrangement joins TRBV12-3 or TRBV12-4 to TRBJ1-5; 9 bases map to TRBD1. The CDR3 loop spans 14 amino acids. V gave up 6 bases and J gave up 6 bases; unmatched junction bases: 6. The chain's CDR3 is CASSIGTGSQPQHF. CDR3 bases: TGTGCCAGCAGCATCGGGACAGGGAGTCAGCCCCAGCATTTT.

The table lists this clonotype with a few counts. The V and J genes are TRBV4-2 and TRBJ2-1; 7 bases line up with TRBD2. The germline CDR1 and CDR2 sequences are LGHNA and YNFKEQ. V trimming: 4 bases; J trimming: 0 bases; junction bases outside the gene matches: 12. The CDR3 runs to 18 residues. CDR3 in DNA: TGTGCCAGCAGCCGATTGAACAAAGCGGGGCTCTCCTACAATGAGCAGTTCTTC. This encodes CASSRLNKAGLSYNEQFF.

A few counts support this clonotype. The rearrangement joins TRBV20-1 to TRBJ2-4; TRBD1 is a possible D gene (6 bases). The CDR3 has 19 amino acids. Trimming pared 6 bases from V and 2 bases from J, leaving 29 bases between. Germline V lookup: CDR1 DFQATT, CDR2 SNEGSKA (reference sequence). The CDR3 here is CSATPSLIQGYTTKNIQYF. CDR3 in DNA: TGCAGTGCCACACCGTCTCTGATACAGGGATATACAACCAAAAACATTCAGTACTTC.

V is TRBV2 and J is TRBJ2-1; TRBD1 matches at 8 bases. This CDR3 is 15 amino acids long. From germline, CDR1 is SNHLY and CDR2 FYNNEI. The J segment lost 1 base and the V segment lost 5 bases, leaving 4 bases of the junction unmatched. CDR3 nucleotide sequence: TGTGCCAGCAGTATGGACAGGGTGTCCTACAATGAGCAGTTCTTC. It specifies CASSMDRVSYNEQFF. The variable domain in full, completed from reference TRBV2 and TRBJ2-1, reads EPEVTQTPSHQVTQMGQEVILRCVPISNHLYFYWYRQILGQKVEFLVSFYNNEISEKSEIFDDQFSVERPDGSNFTLKIRSTKLEDSAMYFCASSMDRVSYNEQFFGPGTRLTVL.

The V gene is TRBV2, the J gene TRBJ1-1; no definite D call. Germline V gene lookup returns CDR1 SNHLY and CDR2 FYNNEI. The CDR3 sequence is 13 residues long. V lost 8 bases and J 0 bases, leaving 10 bases between the germline ends. The CDR3 here is CASLPDLNTEAFF. In DNA, the CDR3 is TGTGCCAGCCTCCCAGACTTGAACACTGAAGCTTTCTTT.

V is TRBV7-8 and J is TRBJ2-7; D perhaps matches TRBD2 (6 bases). V was shortened by 1 base and J by 3 bases, with 13 bases between the two germline ends. This CDR3 comprises 15 residues. Germline values: CDR1 SGHVS, CDR2 FQNEAQ. The CDR3 sequence: CASSLGGLKLYEQYF. The CDR3 coding sequence is TGTGCCAGCAGCTTAGGGGGACTTAAACTCTACGAGCAGTACTTC.

This clonotype was counted at least ten times. The chain employs TRBV15 and TRBJ2-3; the D is unclear. In germline, CDR1 is LNHNV, CDR2 YYDKDF (reference sequence). The CDR3 has 13 residues. V shed 0 bases and J shed 5 bases, with 6 bases lying between them. The CDR3 sequence: CATSRDVGDTQYF. The DNA of the CDR3 is TGTGCCACCAGCAGAGATGTTGGAGATACGCAGTATTTT.

This clonotype was found a few times. CDR3 residues: CASSQGLARPTMEFF. The DNA for the CDR3 is TGCGCCAGCAGCCAGGGACTAGCGCGCCCTACAATGGAGTTCTTC. The chain joins TRBV4-1 to TRBJ2-1, with 10 positions matching TRBD2. The V gene end was trimmed by 3 bases and the J gene end by 14 bases; junction bases not matched to a gene: 13. Looked up from germline, CDR1 is MGHRA and CDR2 is YSYEKL. CDR3 length: 15 amino acids.

This clonotype appeared a single time. The CDR3 loop reads CASSFKGQGSSEAFF. The CDR3 DNA is TGTGCCAGCAGTTTTAAGGGACAGGGGAGCAGTGAAGCTTTCTTT. The J gene is TRBJ1-1, the V gene TRBV28, with 10 bases identical to TRBD1. The V gene's germline CDR1 is MDHEN and CDR2 SYDVKM. This CDR3 spans 15 amino acids. Trimming took 3 bases from V and 7 from J; bases not matched to a gene: 8.

This clonotype came up many times. The V gene is TRBV7-3, the J gene TRBJ2-2; D remains ambiguous. The CDR3 spans 15 residues. Trimming left V 5 bases short and J 5 bases short, with 15 bases between. Per germline, CDR1 SGHTA and CDR2 FQGTGA. CDR3 DNA sequence: TGTGCCAGCAGCCCCCCTGGGGTCCGAACCGGGGAGCTGTTTTTT. Translating it yields CASSPPGVRTGELFF.

The chain recombines TRBV7-9 with TRBJ2-1; the D is unclear. Trimming took off 10 bases at V and 3 bases at J, with 13 bases between the two ends. Germline loops: CDR1 SEHNR, CDR2 FQNEAQ (reference sequence). CDR3 length: 13 amino acids. In nucleotides, the CDR3 is TGTGCCACATCGGAGTCTCACTACAATGAGCAGTTCTTC. Encoded protein: CATSESHYNEQFF.

V and J are TRBV2 and TRBJ2-1, with TRBD2 identical over 11 bases. Unmatched junction bases numbered 4, after V lost 3 bases and J lost 9 bases. This CDR3 contains 14 residues. Per the germline V gene, CDR1 is SNHLY and CDR2 is FYNNEI. In DNA form, the CDR3 reads TGTGCCAGCAGTGATAGCGGGGGGGGCGGTGAGCAGTTCTTC. This sequence encodes CASSDSGGGGEQFF.

This clonotype was seen repeatedly, ten times or more. V usage is TRBV5-1 and J usage is TRBJ2-1; D uncertain. Per germline, CDR1 SGHRS and CDR2 YFSETQ. V lost 4 bases, J lost 8 bases, and 13 bases lay in between. This CDR3 comprises 13 residues. Here the CDR3 reads CASSPFRIDEQFF. In DNA, the CDR3 is TGCGCCAGCAGCCCCTTTAGGATCGATGAGCAGTTCTTC.

This clonotype was seen many times. The V and J genes are TRBV29-1 and TRBJ1-1; TRBD1 agrees at 9 bases. Germline CDR1 reads SQVTM; CDR2 reads ANQGSEA. The CDR3 is 15 amino acids. Trimming took 6 bases from V and 0 from J; bases not matched to a gene: 8. CDR3 in DNA: TGCAGCGTCGGACGACAGGGGGGGATGAACACTGAAGCTTTCTTT. It is translated as CSVGRQGGMNTEAFF. The variable domain in full, completed from reference TRBV29-1 and TRBJ1-1, reads SAVISQKPSRDICQRGTSLTIQCQVDSQVTMMFWYRQQPGQSLTLIATANQGSEATYESGFVIDKFPISRPNLTFSTLTVSNMSPEDSSIYLCSVGRQGGMNTEAFFGQGTRLTVV.

A few counts support this clonotype. V gene TRBV7-2 combines with J gene TRBJ2-5; D not resolved. The length of the CDR3 is 13 residues. Germline V gives CDR1 SGHTA, CDR2 FQGNSA. Trimming pared 3 bases from V and 6 bases from J, leaving 11 bases between. The CDR3 here is CASSFDPVKTQYF. The CDR3, as DNA: TGTGCCAGCAGCTTCGACCCAGTTAAGACCCAGTACTTC.

This clonotype was counted only a few times. This chain uses TRBV2 with TRBJ2-1, with 8 bases lining up with TRBD2. CDR1 and CDR2 from the germline V gene are SNHLY and FYNNEI. CDR3 length: 18 amino acids. Trimming took 6 bases from V and 4 from J; bases not matched to a gene: 17. In DNA, the CDR3 is TGTGCCAGCAGCCGCAGGGCCCCGGGGGGACTAGAGTACAATGAGCAGTTCTTC. The encoded protein is CASSRRAPGGLEYNEQFF.

This clonotype was seen a handful of times. The chain employs TRBV6-1 and TRBJ2-4, with D possibly being TRBD2 (6 bases). The V gene's germline CDR1 is MNHNS and CDR2 SASEGT. Trimming took off 0 bases at V and 1 base at J, with 16 bases between the two ends. The CDR3 consists of 18 residues. The CDR3 reads CASSEAWTGVVAKNIQYF. CDR3 bases: TGTGCCAGCAGTGAAGCTTGGACGGGGGTGGTGGCCAAAAACATTCAGTACTTC.

This clonotype was observed a few times. The CDR3 here is CSVPLPGGPSHYTDTQYF. Written as DNA, the CDR3 is TGCAGTGTTCCCTTGCCGGGAGGGCCTTCGCACTACACAGATACGCAGTATTTT. V gene TRBV20-1 combines with J gene TRBJ2-3; 8 nucleotides match TRBD2. V dropped 7 bases and J dropped 2; count of bases not matched to a gene: 20. The germline CDR1 and CDR2 sequences are DFQATT and SNEGSKA (reference sequence). The CDR3 is 18 residues long.

Ten or more counts support this clonotype. This chain links TRBV28 with TRBJ2-1; 8 bases agree with TRBD1. CDR3 length: 15 amino acids. V was pared by 10 bases and J by 6 bases, with 14 bases of the junction left unmatched. The germline gives CDR1 MDHEN, CDR2 SYDVKM. CDR3 in DNA: TGTGCCACCTTAACGGGCAGGGGGCGAGGCAATGAGCAGTTCTTC. Translation gives CATLTGRGRGNEQFF. The whole variable domain, remainder taken from reference TRBV28 and TRBJ2-1, is DVKVTQSSRYLVKRTGEKVFLECVQDMDHENMFWYRQDPGLGLRLIYFSYDVKMKEKGDIPEGYSVSREKKERFSLILESASTNQTSMYLCATLTGRGRGNEQFFGPGTRLTVL.

This clonotype was observed at least ten times. The gene calls are TRBV10-1 and TRBJ1-6, with D unresolved. CDR1 and CDR2 from the germline V gene are WNHNN and SYGVQD (reference sequence). This CDR3 is 13 amino acids long. Trimming stripped 2 bases from V and 5 bases from J, with 4 bases between. The DNA for the CDR3 is TGCGCCAGCAGTGAGCGGGATAATTCACCCCTCCACTTT. It yields the protein CASSERDNSPLHF.

This clonotype was counted many times. One end of the junction varies from germline; a read error may be responsible. The V call is TRBV6-2 or TRBV6-3, the J call TRBJ2-1; D is possibly TRBD2 (5 bases). The germline gives CDR1 MNHEY, CDR2 SVGEGT. The length of the CDR3 is 13 residues. CDR3 in amino acids: CASTYGGHNEQFF. The DNA of the CDR3 is TGTGCCAGCACTTACGGAGGACACAATGAGCAGTTCTTC.

This clonotype was found many times. A read error may account for a junction end that differs from germline. The J gene is TRBJ2-7, the V gene TRBV12-3 or TRBV12-4; TRBD1 might be the D (5 bases). There are 13 residues in the CDR3. CDR3 sequence reads: CASSLAGPYGQYF. The CDR3, as DNA: TGTGCCAGCAGTTTAGCGGGGCCTTACGGGCAGTACTTC.

This chain uses TRBV21-1 with TRBJ1-5. TRBV21-1 is an annotated pseudogene. This CDR3 is 15 amino acids long. CDR3: CASSKDWEGNQPQHF. The CDR3 DNA follows: TGTGCCAGCAGCAAAGATTGGGAGGGGAATCAGCCCCAGCATTTT.

This clonotype has ten or more counts. The chain has TRBV11-2 and TRBJ2-1; TRBD2 might be the D (6 bases). The CDR3 extends over 17 amino acids. Trimming took off 7 bases at V and 0 bases at J, with 19 bases between the two ends. Per germline, CDR1 SGHAT and CDR2 FQNNGV. The CDR3 nucleotides read TGTGCCAGCACCACCCGAAGGGACTCGAGCTCCTACAATGAGCAGTTCTTC. Its translation: CASTTRRDSSSYNEQFF.

The chain uses TRBV20-1 and TRBJ1-3, with a possible D match to TRBD1 (5 bases). The CDR3 length is 15 residues. Germline V gene sequence: CDR1 DFQATT, CDR2 SNEGSKA (reference sequence). Deletions cut 6 bases from V and 5 bases from J, with 20 bases between. The CDR3 sequence: CSAQRSIGGRNTIYF. DNA of the CDR3: TGCAGTGCGCAGAGGTCCATTGGGGGAAGAAACACCATATATTTT.

The CDR3 sequence: CASRRQGMAVETQYF. The DNA of the CDR3 is TGTGCCAGCAGGCGACAGGGAATGGCAGTAGAGACCCAGTACTTC. The chain recombines TRBV27 with TRBJ2-5; 7 bases line up with TRBD1. The germline V gene encodes CDR1 MNHEY and CDR2 SMNVEV (reference sequence). V trimming: 6 bases; J trimming: 4 bases; junction bases outside the gene matches: 11. This CDR3 has 15 residues.

The chain combines TRBV9 with TRBJ2-3; no clear D gene. Germline-derived CDR1 and CDR2 are SGDLS and YYNGEE. Trimming left V 3 bases short and J 2 bases short, with 19 bases between. CDR3 length: 17 amino acids. Here the CDR3 reads CASSDLLGRKPTDTQYF. DNA for the CDR3: TGTGCCAGCAGCGACCTCTTAGGACGAAAGCCCACAGATACGCAGTATTTT.

In this sample, this clonotype turned up a few times. The chain links TRBV20-1 to TRBJ2-5; maybe TRBD1 (6 bases). CDR1 DFQATT and CDR2 SNEGSKA come from the germline V gene (reference sequence). The CDR3 is made up of 15 amino acids. V was pared by 0 bases and J by 1 base, with 12 bases between. CDR3 DNA sequence: TGCAGTGCTAGAGATTCTCGGACAGTCCAAGAGACCCAGTACTTC. It codes for CSARDSRTVQETQYF.

This chain connects TRBV6-1 to TRBJ2-6; D might be TRBD2 (6 bases). The V end lost 6 bases, the J end lost 1 base, and 16 bases lay between the germline ends. This CDR3 contains 17 residues. Looked up from germline, CDR1 is MNHNS and CDR2 is SASEGT. The CDR3 loop is CASREGISTSGANVLTF. As DNA, the CDR3 is TGTGCCAGCAGGGAGGGAATTTCCACATCTGGGGCCAACGTCCTGACTTTC.

The chain employs TRBV20-1 and TRBJ2-3; TRBD1 might be the D (6 bases). Deletions cut 4 bases from V and 2 bases from J, with 19 bases between. Germline V gene sequence: CDR1 DFQATT, CDR2 SNEGSKA (reference sequence). The CDR3 totals 16 residues. The DNA of the CDR3 is TGCAGTGCTACGAGAGATCGGGACACATACACAGATACGCAGTATTTT. It translates to CSATRDRDTYTDTQYF.

This clonotype showed up many times. The chain uses TRBV6-2 or TRBV6-3 and TRBJ2-7; 16 bases are a match to TRBD2. Germline V gene sequence: CDR1 MNHEY, CDR2 SVGEGT. The CDR3 covers 17 residues. After removal of 5 bases from V and 3 bases from J, the junction contained 7 bases not matched to a gene. CDR3 residues: CASSGTSGRAMNYEQYF. The DNA of the CDR3 is TGTGCCAGCAGTGGGACTAGCGGGAGGGCCATGAACTACGAGCAGTACTTC.